The 8 T cell receptor beta chains presented below share a single source sample, sequenced in a study of cytomegalovirus exposure and HLA in healthy donors. The PCR ran on 60 Vbeta and 13 Jbeta primers. Data came from immunoSEQ multiplex PCR; TCRdb stores just in-frame clones and leaves some out. This sample carries around 120,000 clones, more than 80% of them seen once, and the ten largest clones take over 2%. Sequenced sample: PBMCs. Receptor source: a man aged 30-40 years in good health and CMV-seronegative.

The rearrangement links TRBV6-5 to TRBJ1-2, with TRBD1 identical over 7 bases. The CDR3 is made up of 15 amino acids. Germline loops: CDR1 MNHEY, CDR2 SVGAGI. The ends lost 0 bases at V and 8 bases at J; junction bases unmatched: 9. Written as DNA, the CDR3 is TGTGCCAGCAGTTACTCATACCAGGGGGGAAGGGGCTACACCTTC. As protein: CASSYSYQGGRGYTF.

This chain connects TRBV7-3 to TRBJ2-7, with 8 bases fitting TRBD2. The length of the CDR3 is 15 residues. The trim removed 6 bases at V and 4 bases at J, leaving 11 bases unmatched. Germline CDR1 SGHTA, CDR2 FQGTGA. The CDR3 loop reads CASSQVLAGIYEQYF. Here the CDR3 DNA reads TGTGCCAGCAGTCAGGTCCTAGCGGGTATTTACGAGCAGTACTTC.

This clone came up once. The CDR3 sequence is CASSERGLDEAFF. The DNA of the CDR3 is TGTGCCAGCAGTGAGAGGGGGCTTGATGAAGCTTTCTTT. The chain combines TRBV2 with TRBJ1-1, with 7 bases aligning to TRBD1. Losses at the gene ends were 3 bases for V and 7 bases for J; bases not matched to a gene: 5. From germline, CDR1 is SNHLY and CDR2 FYNNEI. This CDR3 contains 13 residues.

This clone was seen a single time. This rearrangement joins TRBV7-6 to TRBJ1-2; TRBD1 matches 8 bases. The CDR3 covers 14 residues. V gave up 2 bases and J gave up 6 bases; unmatched junction bases: 5. Per the germline V gene, CDR1 is SGHVS and CDR2 is FNYEAQ. The CDR3 region has the DNA TGTGCCAGCAGCTTACCTGGACAGGGAGATGGCTACACCTTC. Its translation is CASSLPGQGDGYTF. The full variable domain, rest sourced from reference TRBV7-6 and TRBJ1-2, is GAGVSQSPRYKVTKRGQDVALRCDPISGHVSLYWYRQALGQGPEFLTYFNYEAQQDKSGLPNDRFSAERPEGSISTLTIQRTEQRDSAMYRCASSLPGQGDGYTFGSGTRLTVV.

The chain uses TRBV5-1 and TRBJ2-2, with D perhaps matching TRBD1 (5 bases). The length of the CDR3 is 14 residues. Germline CDR1 reads SGHRS; CDR2 reads YFSETQ. V shed 0 bases and J shed 5 bases, with 8 bases lying between them. Here the CDR3 reads CASSLGQGTGELFF. CDR3 coding DNA: TGCGCCAGCAGCTTGGGGCAGGGTACCGGGGAGCTGTTTTTT.

The V call is TRBV19, the J call TRBJ2-7, with a weak D call TRBD2 (5 bases). V was clipped by 4 bases and J by 1 base, with 8 bases between them. CDR3 length: 13 residues. Germline loops: CDR1 LNHDA, CDR2 SQIVND (reference sequence). The CDR3 nucleotides read TGTGCCAGTAGTAACGGGGTGTCCTACGAGCAGTACTTC. This codes for CASSNGVSYEQYF.

The chain has TRBV7-2 and TRBJ2-7, with D possibly matching TRBD2 (6 bases). Germline assignment: CDR1 SGHTA and CDR2 FQGNSA. V lost 2 bases and J lost 3, with 26 bases in between. The CDR3 consists of 19 residues. CDR3 sequence reads: CASSLRNPGVSIVDYEQYF. The CDR3, as DNA: TGTGCCAGCAGCTTAAGGAATCCGGGAGTGTCAATTGTAGACTACGAGCAGTACTTC.

The chain is built from TRBV27 and TRBJ2-7, with TRBD1 as a possible D gene (6 bases). The CDR3 sequence is 16 residues long. Per the germline V gene, CDR1 is MNHEY and CDR2 is SMNVEV (reference sequence). V shed 0 bases and J shed 1 base, with 13 bases lying between them. The CDR3 region has the DNA TGTGCCAGCAGTTTATCGTTAGCGACAGGTTCCTACGAGCAGTACTTC. This gives the protein CASSLSLATGSYEQYF.